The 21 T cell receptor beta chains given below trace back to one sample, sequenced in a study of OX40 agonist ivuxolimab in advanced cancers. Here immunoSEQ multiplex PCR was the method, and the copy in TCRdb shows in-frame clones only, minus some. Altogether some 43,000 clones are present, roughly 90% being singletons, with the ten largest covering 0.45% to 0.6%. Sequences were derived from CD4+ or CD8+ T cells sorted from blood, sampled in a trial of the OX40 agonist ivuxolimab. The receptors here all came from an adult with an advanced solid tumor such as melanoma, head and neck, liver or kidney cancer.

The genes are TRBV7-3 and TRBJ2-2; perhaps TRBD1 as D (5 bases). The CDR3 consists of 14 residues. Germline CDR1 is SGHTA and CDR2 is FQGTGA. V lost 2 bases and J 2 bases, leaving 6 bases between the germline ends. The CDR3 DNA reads TGTGCCAGCAGCTTAGACAGCAACACCGGGGAGCTGTTTTTT. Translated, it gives CASSLDSNTGELFF.

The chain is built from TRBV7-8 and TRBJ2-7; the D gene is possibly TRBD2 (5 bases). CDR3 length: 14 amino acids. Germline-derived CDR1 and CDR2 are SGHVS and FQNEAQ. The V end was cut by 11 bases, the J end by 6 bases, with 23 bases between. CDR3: CAGKEELALGEQYF. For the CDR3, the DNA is TGTGCCGGCAAGGAGGAACTGGCTCTAGGCGAGCAGTACTTC. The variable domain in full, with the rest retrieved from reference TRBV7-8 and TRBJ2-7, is GAGVSQSPRYKVAKRGQDVALRCDPISGHVSLFWYQQALGQGPEFLTYFQNEAQLDKSGLPSDRFFAERPEGSVSTLKIQRTQQEDSAVYLCAGKEELALGEQYFGPGTRLTVT.

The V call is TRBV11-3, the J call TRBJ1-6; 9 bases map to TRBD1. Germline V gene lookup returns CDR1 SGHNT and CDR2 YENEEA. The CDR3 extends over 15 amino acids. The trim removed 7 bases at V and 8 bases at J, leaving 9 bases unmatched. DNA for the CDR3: TGTGCCAGCACCTCCGGGACAGGGTTTCATTCACCCCTCCACTTT. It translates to CASTSGTGFHSPLHF.

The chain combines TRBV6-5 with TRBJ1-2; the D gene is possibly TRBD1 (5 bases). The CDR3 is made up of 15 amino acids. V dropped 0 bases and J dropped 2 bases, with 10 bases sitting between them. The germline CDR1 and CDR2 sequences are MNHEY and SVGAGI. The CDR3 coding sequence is TGTGCCAGCAGTTACTCGGTACAGGAGAACTATGGCTACACCTTC. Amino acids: CASSYSVQENYGYTF.

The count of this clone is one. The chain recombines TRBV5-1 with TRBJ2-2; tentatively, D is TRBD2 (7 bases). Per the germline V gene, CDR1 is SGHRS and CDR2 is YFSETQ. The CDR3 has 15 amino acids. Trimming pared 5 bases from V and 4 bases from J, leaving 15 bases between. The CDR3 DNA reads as TGCGCCAGCAGTGAGCAGGGAGGGGGCACCGGGGAGCTGTTTTTT. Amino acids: CASSEQGGGTGELFF.

Here the CDR3 DNA reads TGTGCCAGCAGCGTAGAGTGGTCTGGAAACACCATATATTTT. This translates into CASSVEWSGNTIYF. The chain couples TRBV9 to TRBJ1-3; the D is unclear. V was cut by 0 bases and J by 1 base, with 5 bases left in between. The V gene's germline CDR1 is SGDLS and CDR2 YYNGEE. The CDR3 contains 14 residues.

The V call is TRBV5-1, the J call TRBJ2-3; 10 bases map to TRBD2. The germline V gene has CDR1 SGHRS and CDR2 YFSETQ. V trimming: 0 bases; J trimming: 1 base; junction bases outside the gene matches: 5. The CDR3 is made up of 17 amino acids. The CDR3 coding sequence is TGCGCCAGCAGCTTGGCCGGGCTAGCGGGGGGCACAGATACGCAGTATTTT. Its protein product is CASSLAGLAGGTDTQYF.

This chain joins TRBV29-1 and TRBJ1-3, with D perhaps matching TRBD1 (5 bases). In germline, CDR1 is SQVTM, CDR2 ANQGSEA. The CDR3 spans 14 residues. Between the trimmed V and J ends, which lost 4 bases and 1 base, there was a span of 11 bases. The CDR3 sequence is CSVVEGRSGNTIYF. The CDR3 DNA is TGCAGCGTTGTTGAGGGGCGGTCTGGAAACACCATATATTTT.

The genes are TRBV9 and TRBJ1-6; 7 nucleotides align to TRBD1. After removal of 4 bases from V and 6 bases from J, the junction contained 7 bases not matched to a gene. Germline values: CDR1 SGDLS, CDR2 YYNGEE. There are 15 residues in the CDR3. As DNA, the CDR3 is TGTGCCAGCAGCCCAACAGGGGTGGGTAATTCACCCCTCCACTTT. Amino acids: CASSPTGVGNSPLHF.

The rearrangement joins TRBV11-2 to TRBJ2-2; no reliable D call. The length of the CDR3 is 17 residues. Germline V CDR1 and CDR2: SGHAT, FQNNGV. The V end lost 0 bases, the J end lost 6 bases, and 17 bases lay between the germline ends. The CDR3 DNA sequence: TGTGCCAGCAGCTTAGATCCGGATTCATTTCGGGCCGGGGAGCTGTTTTTT. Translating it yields CASSLDPDSFRAGELFF.

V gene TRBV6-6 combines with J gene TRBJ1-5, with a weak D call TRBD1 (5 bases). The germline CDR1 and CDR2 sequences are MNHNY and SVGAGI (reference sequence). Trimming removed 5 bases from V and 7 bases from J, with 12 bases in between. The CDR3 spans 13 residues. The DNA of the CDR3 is TGTGCCAGCAGTCCGCCGGGGGGGCAGCCCCAGCATTTT. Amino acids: CASSPPGGQPQHF.

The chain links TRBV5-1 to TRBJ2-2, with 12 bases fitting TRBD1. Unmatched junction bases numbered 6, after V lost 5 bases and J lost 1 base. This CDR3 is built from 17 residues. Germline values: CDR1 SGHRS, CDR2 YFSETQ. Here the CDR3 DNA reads TGCGCCAGCAGGCCGGGACAGGGGGCCGGGAACACCGGGGAGCTGTTTTTT. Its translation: CASRPGQGAGNTGELFF.

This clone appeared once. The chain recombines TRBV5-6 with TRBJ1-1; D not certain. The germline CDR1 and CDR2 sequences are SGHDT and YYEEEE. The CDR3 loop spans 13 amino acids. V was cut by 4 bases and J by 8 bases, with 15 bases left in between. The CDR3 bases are TGTGCCAGCAGCCCAGGCCGGGTCACGGAAGCTTTCTTT. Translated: CASSPGRVTEAFF. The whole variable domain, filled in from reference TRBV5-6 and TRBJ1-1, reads DAGVTQSPTHLIKTRGQQVTLRCSPKSGHDTVSWYQQALGQGPQFIFQYYEEEERQRGNFPDRFSGHQFPNYSSELNVNALLLGDSALYLCASSPGRVTEAFFGQGTRLTVV.

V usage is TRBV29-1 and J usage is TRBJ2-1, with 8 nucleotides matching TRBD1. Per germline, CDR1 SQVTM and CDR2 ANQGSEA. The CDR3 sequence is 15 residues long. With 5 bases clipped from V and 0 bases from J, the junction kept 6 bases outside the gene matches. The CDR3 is CSVFPGQASYNEQFF. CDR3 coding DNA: TGCAGCGTTTTTCCGGGACAGGCCTCCTACAATGAGCAGTTCTTC.

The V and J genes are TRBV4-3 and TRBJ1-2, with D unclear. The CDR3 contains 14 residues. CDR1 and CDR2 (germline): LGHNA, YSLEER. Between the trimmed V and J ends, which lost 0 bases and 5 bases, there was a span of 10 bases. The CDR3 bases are TGCGCCAGCAGCCAAGATTGGCAGCCGTATGGCTACACCTTC. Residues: CASSQDWQPYGYTF.

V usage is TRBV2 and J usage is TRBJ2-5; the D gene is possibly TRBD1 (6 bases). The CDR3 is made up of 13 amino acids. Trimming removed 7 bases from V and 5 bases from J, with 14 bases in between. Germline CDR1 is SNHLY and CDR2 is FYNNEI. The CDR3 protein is CASTGQSGETQYF. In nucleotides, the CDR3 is TGTGCCAGCACTGGACAGTCCGGGGAGACCCAGTACTTC.

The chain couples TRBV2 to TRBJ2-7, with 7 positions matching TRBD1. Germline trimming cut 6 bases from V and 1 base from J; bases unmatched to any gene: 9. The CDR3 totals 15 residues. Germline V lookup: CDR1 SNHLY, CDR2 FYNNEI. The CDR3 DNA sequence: TGTGCCAGCAGCAAAGACAGGGAAAGGTCCTACGAGCAGTACTTC. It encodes CASSKDRERSYEQYF.

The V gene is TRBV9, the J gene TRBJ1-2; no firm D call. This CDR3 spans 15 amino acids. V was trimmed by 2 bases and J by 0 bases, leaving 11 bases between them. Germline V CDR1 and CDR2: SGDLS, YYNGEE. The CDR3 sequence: CASSVDPQANYGYTF. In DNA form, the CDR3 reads TGTGCCAGCAGCGTGGACCCTCAAGCTAACTATGGCTACACCTTC. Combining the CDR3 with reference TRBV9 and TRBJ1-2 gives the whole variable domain DSGVTQTPKHLITATGQRVTLRCSPRSGDLSVYWYQQSLDQGLQFLIQYYNGEERAKGNILERFSAQQFPDLHSELNLSSLELGDSALYFCASSVDPQANYGYTFGSGTRLTVV.

The CDR3 loop reads CASSLRREGTQPQHF. The CDR3 region has the DNA TGTGCCAGCAGTCTACGGAGGGAGGGAACTCAGCCCCAGCATTTT. This chain connects TRBV28 to TRBJ1-5, with D hard to call. The CDR3 is 15 residues long. CDR1 and CDR2 (germline): MDHEN, SYDVKM. V was clipped by 5 bases and J by 6 bases, with 17 bases between them.

The CDR3 DNA is TGTGCCAGCAGTTACTCTAGAGGGGGTGGCTACACCTTC. Amino acid sequence: CASSYSRGGGYTF. J is TRBJ1-2 and V is TRBV6-5, with D perhaps matching TRBD1 (6 bases). V shed 0 bases and J shed 7 bases, with 9 bases lying between them. There are 13 residues in the CDR3. CDR1 and CDR2 from the germline V gene are MNHEY and SVGAGI.

Here the CDR3 DNA reads TGTGCCAGCAGCCAAGCCGGGACAGGGGCAACGAGCAATCAGCCCCAGCATTTT. This translates into CASSQAGTGATSNQPQHF. The chain is built from TRBV7-2 and TRBJ1-5; TRBD1 matches 10 bases. The germline gives CDR1 SGHTA, CDR2 FQGNSA. The CDR3 is 18 residues long. The J segment lost 1 base and the V segment lost 5 bases, leaving 11 bases of the junction unmatched.